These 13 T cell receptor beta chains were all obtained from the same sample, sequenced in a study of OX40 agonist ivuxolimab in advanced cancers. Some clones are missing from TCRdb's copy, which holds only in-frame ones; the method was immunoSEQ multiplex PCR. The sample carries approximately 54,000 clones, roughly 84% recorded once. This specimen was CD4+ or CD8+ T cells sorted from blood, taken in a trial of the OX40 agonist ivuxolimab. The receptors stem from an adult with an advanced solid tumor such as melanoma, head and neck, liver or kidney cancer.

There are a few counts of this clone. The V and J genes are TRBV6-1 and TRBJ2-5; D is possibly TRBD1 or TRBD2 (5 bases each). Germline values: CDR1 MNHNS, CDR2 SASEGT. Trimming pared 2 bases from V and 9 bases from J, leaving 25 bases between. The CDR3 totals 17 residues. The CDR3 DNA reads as TGTGCCAGCAGTGAATTCGTAGTTGGGATGAACAGGAGGTCCCAGTACTTC. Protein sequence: CASSEFVVGMNRRSQYF.

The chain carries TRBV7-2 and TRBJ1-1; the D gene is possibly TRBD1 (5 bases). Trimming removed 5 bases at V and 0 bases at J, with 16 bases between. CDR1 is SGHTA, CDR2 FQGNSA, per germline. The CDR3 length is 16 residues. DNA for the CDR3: TGTGCCAGCAGCCCCCACAGACAGCTCTTGAACACTGAAGCTTTCTTT. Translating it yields CASSPHRQLLNTEAFF.

CDR3 nucleotide sequence: TGTGCCAGCAAGATCTCCGGGGGGCGAGGCGGGGAGCTGTTTTTT. It encodes CASKISGGRGGELFF. V and J are TRBV7-2 and TRBJ2-2; TRBD2 is a possible D gene (7 bases). The germline V gene encodes CDR1 SGHTA and CDR2 FQGNSA. The CDR3 consists of 15 residues. V was pared by 7 bases and J by 7 bases, with 19 bases between.

CDR3 region: CASSKGLAGGTDTQYF. CDR3 nucleotides: TGTGCCAGCAGCAAAGGACTAGCGGGGGGCACAGATACGCAGTATTTT. V usage is TRBV7-3 and J usage is TRBJ2-3, with 13 nucleotides matching TRBD2. The CDR3 is made up of 16 amino acids. From germline, CDR1 is SGHTA and CDR2 FQGTGA. V lost 5 bases and J lost 1; bases outside the gene matches: 3.

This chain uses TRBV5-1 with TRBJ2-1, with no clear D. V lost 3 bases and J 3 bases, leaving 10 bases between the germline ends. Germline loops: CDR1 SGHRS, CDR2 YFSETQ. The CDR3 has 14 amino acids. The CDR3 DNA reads TGCGCCAGCAGCTCGCTACCAGGCTACAATGAGCAGTTCTTC. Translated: CASSSLPGYNEQFF.

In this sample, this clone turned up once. CDR3 in amino acids: CAGKTGGQDEQYF. CDR3 DNA: TGTGCCGGCAAGACAGGGGGGCAGGACGAGCAGTACTTC. This chain connects TRBV7-9 to TRBJ2-7, with TRBD1 matching over 9 bases. The CDR3 spans 13 residues. Unmatched junction bases numbered 10, after V lost 11 bases and J lost 5 bases. Per germline, CDR1 SEHNR and CDR2 FQNEAQ (reference sequence).

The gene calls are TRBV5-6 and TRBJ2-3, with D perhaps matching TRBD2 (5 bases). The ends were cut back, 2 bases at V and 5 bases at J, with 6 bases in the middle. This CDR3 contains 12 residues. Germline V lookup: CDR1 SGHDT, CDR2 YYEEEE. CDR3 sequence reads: CASSFGEDTQYF. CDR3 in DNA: TGTGCCAGCAGCTTCGGGGAAGATACGCAGTATTTT.

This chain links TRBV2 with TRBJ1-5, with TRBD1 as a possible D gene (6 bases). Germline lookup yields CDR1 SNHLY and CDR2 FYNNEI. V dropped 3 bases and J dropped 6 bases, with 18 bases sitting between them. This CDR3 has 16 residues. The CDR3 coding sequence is TGTGCCAGCAGTGACAACCTCAGGGGTCGGAGTCAGCCCCAGCATTTT. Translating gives CASSDNLRGRSQPQHF. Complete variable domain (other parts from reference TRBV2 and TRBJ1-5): EPEVTQTPSHQVTQMGQEVILRCVPISNHLYFYWYRQILGQKVEFLVSFYNNEISEKSEIFDDQFSVERPDGSNFTLKIRSTKLEDSAMYFCASSDNLRGRSQPQHFGDGTRLSIL.

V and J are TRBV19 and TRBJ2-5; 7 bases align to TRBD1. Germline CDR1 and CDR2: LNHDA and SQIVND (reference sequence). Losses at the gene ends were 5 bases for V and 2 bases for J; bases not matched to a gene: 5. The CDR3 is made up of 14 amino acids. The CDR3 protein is CASSLPGGQETQYF. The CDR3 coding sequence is TGTGCCAGTAGTTTGCCAGGGGGACAAGAGACCCAGTACTTC. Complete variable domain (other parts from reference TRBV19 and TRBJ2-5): DGGITQSPKYLFRKEGQNVTLSCEQNLNHDAMYWYRQDPGQGLRLIYYSQIVNDFQKGDIAEGYSVSREKKESFPLTVTSAQKNPTAFYLCASSLPGGQETQYFGPGTRLLVL.

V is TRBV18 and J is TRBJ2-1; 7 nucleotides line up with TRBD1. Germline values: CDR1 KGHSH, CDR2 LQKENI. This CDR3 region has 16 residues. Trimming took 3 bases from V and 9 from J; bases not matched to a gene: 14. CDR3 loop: CASSPPRGQGSGEQFF. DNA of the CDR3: TGTGCCAGCTCACCCCCTAGGGGGCAGGGATCGGGTGAGCAGTTCTTC.

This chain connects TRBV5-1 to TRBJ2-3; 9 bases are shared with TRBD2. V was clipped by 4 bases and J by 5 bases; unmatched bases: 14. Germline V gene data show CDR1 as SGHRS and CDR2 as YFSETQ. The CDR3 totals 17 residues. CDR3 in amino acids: CASSRLAAGGGGDTQYF. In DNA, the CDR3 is TGCGCCAGCAGCCGACTGGCAGCGGGGGGCGGGGGAGATACGCAGTATTTT. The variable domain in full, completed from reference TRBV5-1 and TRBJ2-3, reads KAGVTQTPRYLIKTRGQQVTLSCSPISGHRSVSWYQQTPGQGLQFLFEYFSETQRNKGNFPGRFSGRQFSNSRSEMNVSTLELGDSALYLCASSRLAAGGGGDTQYFGPGTRLTVL.

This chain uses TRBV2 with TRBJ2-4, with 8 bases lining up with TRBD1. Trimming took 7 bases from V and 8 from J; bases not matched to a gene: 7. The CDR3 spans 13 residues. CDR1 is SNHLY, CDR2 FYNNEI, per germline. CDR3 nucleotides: TGTGCCAGCACGGGACAGGATGGGTACATTCAGTACTTC. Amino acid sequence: CASTGQDGYIQYF.

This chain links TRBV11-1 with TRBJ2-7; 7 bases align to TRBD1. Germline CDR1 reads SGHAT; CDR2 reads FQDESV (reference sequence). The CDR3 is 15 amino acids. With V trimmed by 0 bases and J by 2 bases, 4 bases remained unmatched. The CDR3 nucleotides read TGTGCCAGCAGCTTAGCCGGGACAGCAGCCTACGAGCAGTACTTC. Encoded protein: CASSLAGTAAYEQYF.